This TCR beta chain was recovered during a study of identical twins. On this clonotype itself: Antigen unknown.

Study conclusions and caveats: Invariant populations such as MAIT and iNKT cells could partly muddle zero-insertion analyses. The models gave estimates that fell short of the out-of-frame TCR alpha sharing seen in monozygotic twins.

TCRdb re-called the 5' RACE reads with MiXCR, one entry per CDR3 protein. Seen here are 400,000 to 550,000 distinct CDR3 sequences, less than 25% observed once, and the top ten hold roughly 0.91%. Germline V gene data show CDR1 as SGDLS and CDR2 as YYNGEE. The CDR3 runs to 13 residues. The V end lost 2 bases, the J end lost 6 bases, and 10 bases lay between the germline ends. These data also featured in a second study, about T cells expressing NK-cell markers.

Sequenced material: CD4+ T cells sorted from blood. This clonotype was sampled from a woman aged 18 to 35 in good health. The chain links TRBV9 to TRBJ2-3; D possibly uses TRBD1 or TRBD2 (5 bases each). The CDR3: CASSVSGADTQYF. The CDR3 DNA reads TGTGCCAGCAGCGTTTCCGGGGCCGATACGCAGTATTTT.